The 26 T cell receptor beta chains presented below share a single source sample, sequenced in a study of response to subunit inactivated influenza vaccine. One entry per CDR3 protein results from TCRdb running MiXCR on the RT-PCR reads. There are about half a million distinct CDR3 sequences in the sample; 10% to 11% occur only once, and about 12% lies in the top ten. The source was PBMCs from blood, collected 40 to 50 days after vaccination. These receptors originate from a man aged 50 to 59 who received an inactivated influenza vaccine.

The genes are TRBV20-1 and TRBJ2-7; D possibly corresponds to TRBD2 (5 bases). The CDR3 spans 14 residues. The V gene's germline CDR1 is DFQATT and CDR2 SNEGSKA (reference sequence). The CDR3 loop reads CSPGPSLALDEQYF. Written as DNA, the CDR3 is TGCAGCCCAGGTCCGTCCCTAGCACTTGACGAGCAGTACTTC.

The chain uses TRBV19 and TRBJ2-5, with 9 bases fitting TRBD1. Germline trimming cut 4 bases from V and 5 bases from J; bases unmatched to any gene: 11. Looked up from germline, CDR1 is LNHDA and CDR2 is SQIVND (reference sequence). CDR3 length: 16 residues. The CDR3 DNA reads as TGTGCCAGTAGTACCCCCGGGACAGGGTATGGGGAGACCCAGTACTTC. Its translation: CASSTPGTGYGETQYF.

This clonotype came up many times. This CDR3 reads CASSQRLAESTDTQYF. DNA of the CDR3: TGTGCCAGCAGCCAAAGACTAGCGGAGAGCACAGATACGCAGTATTTT. The chain combines TRBV7-8 with TRBJ2-3; TRBD2 matches 9 bases. The CDR3 totals 16 residues. CDR1 SGHVS and CDR2 FQNEAQ come from the germline V gene. The J segment lost 0 bases and the V segment lost 5 bases, leaving 6 bases of the junction unmatched.

This clonotype was seen only a few times. The chain carries TRBV11-2 and TRBJ2-3; 11 bases match TRBD2. CDR1 is SGHAT and CDR2 is FQNNGV in the germline V gene. V dropped 3 bases and J dropped 13; count of bases not matched to a gene: 12. The CDR3 runs to 15 residues. The CDR3 coding sequence is TGTGCCAGCAGCTTCGATCTAGCGGGGGGTAGAAGGAAGTATTTT. This gives the protein CASSFDLAGGRRKYF.

V is TRBV5-1 and J is TRBJ1-1, with 7 bases fitting TRBD1. The V gene's germline CDR1 is SGHRS and CDR2 YFSETQ. J lost 11 bases, V lost 5 bases, and 12 bases had no gene match. This CDR3 is built from 13 residues. The CDR3 region is CASRTGTVEEAFF. Written as DNA, the CDR3 is TGCGCCAGCAGGACCGGGACAGTAGAAGAGGCTTTCTTT.

CDR3 residues: CASSQERGTYEQYF. The CDR3 coding sequence is TGCGCCAGCAGCCAAGAAAGGGGGACCTACGAGCAGTACTTC. The V call is TRBV4-3, the J call TRBJ2-7; D perhaps matches TRBD1 (6 bases). V was clipped by 0 bases and J by 2 bases, with 8 bases between them. The CDR3 spans 14 residues. The germline V gene encodes CDR1 LGHNA and CDR2 YSLEER.

The rearrangement links TRBV5-1 to TRBJ2-1; TRBD1 agrees at 7 bases. Germline V gene lookup returns CDR1 SGHRS and CDR2 YFSETQ. The CDR3 extends over 14 amino acids. V lost 3 bases to trimming and J lost 4 bases; unmatched junction nucleotides: 4. CDR3 nucleotides: TGCGCCAGCAGCTGGCAACAGGGGTACAATGAGCAGTTCTTC. This gives the protein CASSWQQGYNEQFF.

This chain connects TRBV5-1 to TRBJ2-3; the D gene is possibly TRBD1 (5 bases). Per the germline V gene, CDR1 is SGHRS and CDR2 is YFSETQ. The CDR3 is made up of 14 amino acids. V shed 4 bases and J shed 2 bases, with 11 bases lying between them. The CDR3 sequence: CASSGGHPTDTQYF. The CDR3 nucleotides read TGCGCCAGCAGCGGCGGACACCCCACAGATACGCAGTATTTT.

The chain employs TRBV7-8 and TRBJ2-2; TRBD1 aligns across 9 bases. V lost 7 bases, J lost 5 bases, and 8 bases stayed unmatched. The CDR3 length is 15 residues. CDR1 is SGHVS and CDR2 is FQNEAQ in the germline V gene. The CDR3 DNA is TGTGCCAGCATCCCCCGGGACAGGGTAACCGGGGAGCTGTTTTTT. As protein: CASIPRDRVTGELFF.

This clonotype was counted at least ten times. V gene TRBV7-8 combines with J gene TRBJ2-7, with TRBD1 matching over 8 bases. CDR1 SGHVS and CDR2 FQNEAQ come from the germline V gene. Trimming removed 5 bases from V and 4 bases from J; junction bases left unmatched: 7. The CDR3 runs to 14 residues. The CDR3 nucleotides are TGTGCCAGCAGCATAGGACAGGGCCCTTACGAGCAGTACTTC. Its protein product is CASSIGQGPYEQYF.

This clonotype was detected a few times. The chain couples TRBV5-1 to TRBJ2-1; 9 bases are a match to TRBD1. J lost 8 bases, V lost 7 bases, and 13 bases had no gene match. The germline gives CDR1 SGHRS, CDR2 YFSETQ. This CDR3 is built from 15 residues. Here the CDR3 reads CASARDTGGLDEQFF. The DNA of the CDR3 is TGCGCCAGCGCCCGGGATACAGGGGGCTTGGATGAGCAGTTCTTC.

The chain combines TRBV29-1 with TRBJ1-1; weak D call: TRBD1 (5 bases). V was clipped by 1 base and J by 4 bases, with 16 bases between them. The V gene's germline CDR1 is SQVTM and CDR2 ANQGSEA. There are 15 residues in the CDR3. For the CDR3, the DNA is TGCAGCGTTGAAGTATGGGGCAGGGCGACCACTGAAGCTTTCTTT. Protein: CSVEVWGRATTEAFF.

In its sample, this clonotype was seen many times. CDR3: CASSLRQRLDTQYF. The CDR3, as DNA: TGTGCCAGCAGTTTGAGGCAGAGGTTAGATACGCAGTATTTT. V usage is TRBV12-3 or TRBV12-4 and J usage is TRBJ2-3, with D hard to call. V was clipped by 3 bases and J by 5 bases, with 12 bases between them. This CDR3 spans 14 amino acids.

This clonotype turned up a few times. The rearrangement links TRBV5-1 to TRBJ1-1; tentatively, D is TRBD1 (5 bases). The V gene lost 0 bases and the J gene lost 0 bases, with 12 bases spanning the gap. The length of the CDR3 is 16 residues. Germline CDR1 is SGHRS and CDR2 is YFSETQ. CDR3 sequence reads: CASSLVARGLNTEAFF. The CDR3 DNA reads TGCGCCAGCAGCTTGGTGGCGAGGGGACTGAACACTGAAGCTTTCTTT.

The chain recombines TRBV7-8 with TRBJ2-6; D not resolved. V lost 2 bases to trimming and J lost 2 bases, with 13 bases between them. The CDR3 has 17 residues. Germline CDR1 SGHVS, CDR2 FQNEAQ. CDR3 sequence (DNA): TGTGCCAGCAGCTTATTCGCAGTGCCCACTGGGGCCAACGTCCTGACTTTC. It codes for CASSLFAVPTGANVLTF.

This clonotype has just a few counts. The gene calls are TRBV27 and TRBJ2-1; 10 positions agree with TRBD2. In germline, CDR1 is MNHEY, CDR2 SMNVEV (reference sequence). The J segment lost 5 bases and the V segment lost 2 bases, leaving 3 bases of the junction unmatched. There are 15 residues in the CDR3. CDR3 nucleotides: TGTGCCAGCAGTTTACTAGCGGGAGTTCACAATGAGCAGTTCTTC. This sequence encodes CASSLLAGVHNEQFF.

The sample holds many counts of this clonotype. This chain connects TRBV12-3 or TRBV12-4 to TRBJ2-3; D is unclear. This CDR3 has 15 amino acids. V dropped 4 bases and J dropped 1 base, with 12 bases sitting between them. CDR3 sequence (DNA): TGTGCCAGCAGTTCTCGGTTGAGTGGCACAGATACGCAGTATTTT. Translated, it gives CASSSRLSGTDTQYF.

In its sample, this clonotype was seen a few times. The V call is TRBV10-3, the J call TRBJ1-4; 8 bases align to TRBD1. After removal of 10 bases from V and 7 bases from J, the junction contained 11 bases not matched to a gene. Germline V gene sequence: CDR1 ENHRY, CDR2 SYGVKD. CDR3 length: 14 amino acids. CDR3 sequence: CATQKQGGGEKLFF. The CDR3 nucleotides read TGTGCCACCCAAAAACAGGGGGGCGGTGAAAAACTGTTTTTT.

CDR3: CSAKGRAGVNQPQHF. The CDR3 DNA is TGCAGTGCAAAGGGGAGGGCGGGGGTCAATCAGCCCCAGCATTTT. J is TRBJ1-5 and V is TRBV20-1, with D possibly being TRBD1 (5 bases). The V gene's germline CDR1 is DFQATT and CDR2 SNEGSKA (reference sequence). V lost 6 bases and J lost 3, with 18 bases in between. This CDR3 is 15 amino acids long.

This clonotype was seen a handful of times. This chain joins TRBV3-1 and TRBJ2-5, with TRBD2 matching over 13 bases. This CDR3 comprises 15 residues. Germline assignment: CDR1 LGHDT and CDR2 YNNKEL (reference sequence). With 3 bases clipped from V and 7 bases from J, the junction kept 5 bases outside the gene matches. The chain's CDR3 is CASSQRLAGGGTQYF. DNA for the CDR3: TGTGCCAGCAGCCAGAGACTAGCGGGAGGAGGGACCCAGTACTTC.

J is TRBJ2-5 and V is TRBV20-1, with D perhaps given as TRBD1 or TRBD2 (5 bases each). Per the germline V gene, CDR1 is DFQATT and CDR2 is SNEGSKA (reference sequence). V shed 3 bases and J shed 4 bases, with 12 bases lying between them. This CDR3 region has 13 residues. The CDR3 coding sequence is TGCAGTGCTAGCCGTGGGGGTGGAGAGACCCAGTACTTC. Translation: CSASRGGGETQYF.

This chain joins TRBV24-1 and TRBJ2-4; D assignment may be TRBD1 or TRBD2 (5 bases each). The CDR3 contains 15 residues. Trimming removed 3 bases at V and 3 bases at J, with 11 bases between. CDR1 and CDR2 from the germline V gene are KGHDR and SFDVKD. The CDR3 nucleotides read TGTGCCACCAGTGATCTGGGACCGATCAAAAACATTCAGTACTTC. Its translation: CATSDLGPIKNIQYF.

The table lists this clonotype with a few counts. The chain couples TRBV5-1 to TRBJ2-1, with 9 bases fitting TRBD2. Germline CDR1 is SGHRS and CDR2 is YFSETQ. V gave up 4 bases and J gave up 5 bases; unmatched junction bases: 13. The CDR3 is made up of 17 amino acids. The CDR3 region has the DNA TGCGCCAGCAGCCTAGAAGGAGCGGGAGGCCCGCACAATGAGCAGTTCTTC. As protein: CASSLEGAGGPHNEQFF.

The genes are TRBV15 and TRBJ2-5; D call uncertain. Looked up from germline, CDR1 is LNHNV and CDR2 is YYDKDF (reference sequence). V gave up 1 base and J gave up 5 bases, with 8 bases separating them. CDR3 length: 13 amino acids. The CDR3 reads CATSRAPPETQYF. In DNA form, the CDR3 reads TGTGCCACCAGCAGAGCTCCCCCTGAGACCCAGTACTTC. Drawing the rest from reference TRBV15 and TRBJ2-5, the complete variable domain is DAMVIQNPRYQVTQFGKPVTLSCSQTLNHNVMYWYQQKSSQAPKLLFHYYDKDFNNEADTPDNFQSRRPNTSFCFLDIRSPGLGDTAMYLCATSRAPPETQYFGPGTRLLVL.

This clonotype has just a few counts. The CDR3 DNA follows: TGTGCCAGCAGCAACGGACTAGCGGACTACGAGCAGTACTTC. Its protein is CASSNGLADYEQYF. The J gene is TRBJ2-7, the V gene TRBV5-4; 10 positions agree with TRBD2. CDR1 SGHNT and CDR2 YYREEE come from the germline V gene (reference sequence). Unmatched junction bases numbered 4, after V lost 4 bases and J lost 3 bases. This CDR3 has 14 residues.

This clonotype was counted between two and nine times. V usage is TRBV28 and J usage is TRBJ2-7, with a tentative D call TRBD2 (6 bases). This CDR3 comprises 15 residues. V lost 7 bases and J lost 0, with 16 bases in between. Germline V lookup: CDR1 MDHEN, CDR2 SYDVKM. CDR3 region: CASTPVSGSSYEQYF. The CDR3 nucleotides read TGTGCCAGCACCCCGGTTAGCGGCAGCTCCTACGAGCAGTACTTC.